Listed here is a single TCR beta chain. This specimen belongs to a study of blood T cell repertoires in COVID-19. Study-wide background: COVID-19 samples from acute and convalescent phases originated in the United States, Italy and Spain.

Authors' analysis steps: Nucleated cell number was recorded as an estimate derived from reference gene primer amplification. Libraries were prepared by immunoSEQ multiplex PCR; TCRdb keeps only in-frame clonotypes and omits some of them. The V and J calls and clone size were taken over from that table, and D and trimming were inferred from the DNA. The table shows some 290,000 clones, with about 85% occurring only once. Germline values: CDR1 MNHEY, CDR2 SMNVEV (reference sequence). The junction had 14 bases not matched to a gene; V was cut back by 7 bases and J by 2 bases. This CDR3 region has 16 residues.

The genes are TRBV27 and TRBJ2-7, with 7 bases that match TRBD1. The clonotype was recovered from a man between 18 and 29 years old with active or convalescent COVID-19. The sequenced sample consisted of peripheral blood. CDR3 coding DNA: TGTGCCAGCACTCAAACCGCCGGGACAGTTACCTACGAGCAGTACTTC. Amino acids: CASTQTAGTVTYEQYF.